Following are 22 T cell receptor delta chains from one sample sequenced in a study of Vδ1+ human thymocytes. No antigen has been assigned to these receptors. Findings and caveats of the study: Highly polyclonal TRG and TRD repertoires with Gaussian CDR3 length distributions appeared in thymus.

RNA was extracted from the cells and then reverse transcribed. Multiplex PCR used pooled V-gene forward primers and a constant-region reverse primer to amplify CDR3s. TCRdb called clones from the multiplex PCR reads again using CATT. The sample gives some 55,000 delta-chain clones, more than 15% of which show up once; 0.5% is in the top ten. Material: Vdelta1+ gamma-delta thymocytes from the thymus. Subset defined: FACS-sorted CD3+ TCRalphabeta- TCRVdelta1+ TCRVdelta2- thymocytes. The receptors were gathered from a boy under three years old who had congenital heart surgery.

J is TRDJ1 and V is TRDV1; 9 bases agree with TRDD3. CDR1 is TSWWSYY, CDR2 QGS, per germline. V shed 8 bases and J 6 bases; nucleotides not matched to a gene: 34. The CDR3 totals 22 residues. The CDR3 reads CALWPLIFGKLLGDPLRYKLIF. CDR3 nucleotide sequence: TGTGCTCTTTGGCCACTAATCTTCGGGAAATTACTGGGGGACCCCCTCCGCTATAAACTCATCTTT.

There are a few counts of this clone. The chain has TRDV1 and TRDJ1; 7 bases are a match to TRDD2. CDR3 length equals 16 residues. Per the germline V gene, CDR1 is TSWWSYY and CDR2 is QGS. V lost 5 bases, J lost 11 bases, and 20 bases stayed unmatched. CDR3 loop: CALGTPLYSYDSTLIF. In DNA form, the CDR3 reads TGTGCTCTTGGGACCCCCCTATATTCCTACGATTCTACCCTCATCTTT.

In this sample, this clone turned up a few times. The chain links TRDV1 to TRDJ1, with D perhaps TRDD3 (6 bases). The CDR3 is 20 residues long. Trimming stripped 2 bases from V and 3 bases from J, with 28 bases between. Germline V gene sequence: CDR1 TSWWSYY, CDR2 QGS. The CDR3 spells CALGEAPYGGDAEGADKLIF. CDR3 coding DNA: TGTGCTCTTGGGGAAGCCCCCTACGGAGGGGATGCGGAGGGCGCCGATAAACTCATCTTT.

This clone was picked up a small number of times. The J gene is TRDJ1, the V gene TRDV1; weak D call: TRDD3 (6 bases). This CDR3 spans 20 amino acids. Germline CDR1 is TSWWSYY and CDR2 is QGS. V lost 2 bases, J lost 0 bases, and 25 bases lay in between. CDR3 coding DNA: TGTGCTCTTGGGGAAGAGTCTCCCACCGTATGGGGGCTATACACCGATAAACTCATCTTT. Its translation is CALGEESPTVWGLYTDKLIF.

This chain connects TRDV1 to TRDJ1, with 10 bases matching TRDD3. The CDR3 is 18 residues long. The V gene's germline CDR1 is TSWWSYY and CDR2 QGS. The V segment lost 3 bases and the J segment 3 bases; nucleotides outside the gene matches: 13. The CDR3 reads CALGEEVSYWGIADKLIF. The CDR3 DNA follows: TGTGCTCTTGGGGAGGAGGTTTCATACTGGGGGATCGCCGATAAACTCATCTTT.

The rearrangement links TRDV1 to TRDJ1; weak D call: TRDD3 (6 bases). With 3 bases removed from V and 6 bases from J, the gap between germline ends came to 29 bases. The V gene's germline CDR1 is TSWWSYY and CDR2 QGS. This CDR3 has 19 amino acids. The CDR3, as DNA: TGTGCTCTTGGGGATCGCACATTTTCTCTCCTTACTGGGACCTATAAACTCATCTTT. This translates into CALGDRTFSLLTGTYKLIF.

This clone has just a few counts. The rearrangement joins TRDV1 to TRDJ1; the match to TRDD3 covers 11 bases. The length of the CDR3 is 19 residues. J lost 3 bases, V lost 0 bases, and 12 bases had no gene match. The germline V gene has CDR1 TSWWSYY and CDR2 QGS. The CDR3 region has the DNA TGTGCTCTTGGGGAACTGGGTTCCCGTACTGGGGGATATTCCGATAAACTCATCTTT. Its translation: CALGELGSRTGGYSDKLIF.

This clone was seen a handful of times. This chain joins TRDV1 and TRDJ1; 10 bases fit TRDD3. J lost 0 bases, V lost 1 base, and 17 bases had no gene match. The V gene's germline CDR1 is TSWWSYY and CDR2 QGS. The length of the CDR3 is 21 residues. The CDR3 here is CALGEPQYWGMAQGYTDKLIF. In nucleotides, the CDR3 is TGTGCTCTTGGGGAACCCCAGTACTGGGGGATGGCACAGGGTTACACCGATAAACTCATCTTT.

This rearrangement joins TRDV1 to TRDJ1; 9 bases match TRDD3. This CDR3 is 16 amino acids long. Germline V gene sequence: CDR1 TSWWSYY, CDR2 QGS. Unmatched junction bases numbered 17, after V lost 3 bases and J lost 12 bases. For the CDR3, the DNA is TGTGCTCTTGGGGACCACGGGTCTAAACTGGGGGAAAGAATCATCTTT. This codes for CALGDHGSKLGERIIF.

This clone was recorded a few times. This chain connects TRDV1 to TRDJ1; weak D call: TRDD3 (6 bases). In germline, CDR1 is TSWWSYY, CDR2 QGS. V dropped 0 bases and J dropped 0 bases, with 29 bases sitting between them. The CDR3 totals 22 residues. CDR3 in DNA: TGTGCTCTTGGGGAACTTTTGCCTTCATATCTTGGGGATTTGCGGTACACCGATAAACTCATCTTT. Translating gives CALGELLPSYLGDLRYTDKLIF.

The genes are TRDV1 and TRDJ1; TRDD3 agrees at 8 bases. Losses at the gene ends were 0 bases for V and 0 bases for J; bases not matched to a gene: 12. Looked up from germline, CDR1 is TSWWSYY and CDR2 is QGS. The length of the CDR3 is 19 residues. CDR3 DNA sequence: TGTGCTCTTGGGGAACTTCTTATTCTGGGGGAAGAATACACCGATAAACTCATCTTT. Translated: CALGELLILGEEYTDKLIF.

This sequence joins TRDV1 and TRDJ1; 8 bases fit TRDD3. The CDR3 has 17 amino acids. V shed 5 bases, J shed 0 bases, and the junction held 11 bases outside the gene matches. Germline V CDR1 and CDR2: TSWWSYY, QGS. The CDR3 DNA is TGTGCTCTTGGGATCGACGTGGGGGATGGGTACACCGATAAACTCATCTTT. This encodes CALGIDVGDGYTDKLIF.

The genes are TRDV1 and TRDJ1; D perhaps matches TRDD3 (8 bases). This CDR3 contains 21 residues. CDR1 is TSWWSYY, CDR2 QGS, per germline. Trimming left V 4 bases short and J 0 bases short, with 30 bases between. The CDR3 here is CALGGRTIPTGGRPYTDKLIF. CDR3 DNA: TGTGCTCTTGGGGGACGAACAATTCCTACTGGGGGCCGACCGTACACCGATAAACTCATCTTT.

This chain uses TRDV1 with TRDJ1; the D gene could be TRDD2 or TRDD3 (9 bases each). V was trimmed by 5 bases and J by 9 bases, leaving 28 bases between them. Germline loops: CDR1 TSWWSYY, CDR2 QGS. There are 17 residues in the CDR3. Here the CDR3 DNA reads TGTGCTCTTGGGCGATGGCCTTCCTACGTGGGGGATAAAGAACTCATCTTT. Translated: CALGRWPSYVGDKELIF.

The chain combines TRDV1 with TRDJ1, with D perhaps matching TRDD3 (6 bases). This CDR3 contains 20 residues. Germline CDR1 and CDR2: TSWWSYY and QGS. Trimming removed 0 bases at V and 0 bases at J, with 23 bases between. The CDR3 DNA reads TGTGCTCTTGGGGAACTAAAGGGCTACAGGGGGGGACCCGACACCGATAAACTCATCTTT. This encodes CALGELKGYRGGPDTDKLIF.

The gene calls are TRDV1 and TRDJ1; D ambiguous. V was pared by 4 bases and J by 4 bases, with 16 bases between. The CDR3 loop spans 15 amino acids. CDR1 is TSWWSYY, CDR2 QGS, per germline. CDR3 DNA: TGTGCTCTTGGGGCACTATTAGCGGTCGACGATAAACTCATCTTT. Its translation is CALGALLAVDDKLIF.

The chain employs TRDV1 and TRDJ1, with 13 nucleotides matching TRDD3. The CDR3 consists of 23 residues. V gave up 4 bases and J gave up 4 bases; unmatched junction bases: 27. Germline V gene sequence: CDR1 TSWWSYY, CDR2 QGS. CDR3 amino acids: CALGGGIFLRPVLGDTHHDKLIF. The CDR3 DNA follows: TGTGCTCTTGGGGGCGGTATATTCCTACGTCCCGTACTGGGGGATACGCATCACGATAAACTCATCTTT.

This clone occurred a few times. The V call is TRDV1, the J call TRDJ1, with TRDD3 matching 7 bases. The trim removed 3 bases at V and 2 bases at J, leaving 3 bases unmatched. Per germline, CDR1 TSWWSYY and CDR2 QGS. There are 14 residues in the CDR3. The CDR3 loop is CALGDYWGTDKLIF. The CDR3 nucleotides are TGTGCTCTTGGGGATTACTGGGGAACCGATAAACTCATCTTT.

This chain links TRDV1 with TRDJ1, with 7 bases matching TRDD3. V trimming: 5 bases; J trimming: 2 bases; junction bases outside the gene matches: 20. This CDR3 has 19 residues. Per germline, CDR1 TSWWSYY and CDR2 QGS. This CDR3 is CALGNRHRYRGISTDKLIF. The CDR3, as DNA: TGTGCTCTTGGGAACCGGCACAGATACCGGGGGATTTCGACCGATAAACTCATCTTT.

A few counts support this clone. This chain uses TRDV1 with TRDJ1; 9 nucleotides match TRDD2. The germline V gene has CDR1 TSWWSYY and CDR2 QGS. The ends lost 3 bases at V and 0 bases at J; junction bases unmatched: 20. This CDR3 contains 21 residues. CDR3 DNA sequence: TGTGCTCTTGGGGACTGGCCTTCCTACATACTGGGGCTCCAGTACACCGATAAACTCATCTTT. It specifies CALGDWPSYILGLQYTDKLIF.

The chain employs TRDV1 and TRDJ1, with D unclear. Germline V gene sequence: CDR1 TSWWSYY, CDR2 QGS. CDR3 length: 18 amino acids. V was clipped by 2 bases and J by 0 bases, with 19 bases between them. As DNA, the CDR3 is TGTGCTCTTGGGGAATTTTTCCGTTGGCTATCGTACACCGATAAACTCATCTTT. Translating it yields CALGEFFRWLSYTDKLIF.

This rearrangement joins TRDV1 to TRDJ1; D is possibly TRDD3 (6 bases). Germline V gene data show CDR1 as TSWWSYY and CDR2 as QGS. CDR3 length: 21 residues. V lost 3 bases and J lost 0, with 29 bases in between. The CDR3 nucleotides read TGTGCTCTTGGGGATCAAGTCCTAGCTCCGTACTGGGAGAAGTACACCGATAAACTCATCTTT. This gives the protein CALGDQVLAPYWEKYTDKLIF.